This T cell receptor beta chain was recovered during a study of CD8+ T cells in alopecia areata. Trimming at V came to 11 bases and at J to 3 bases, leaving 7 bases not matched to a gene. The CDR3 consists of 14 residues. CDR1 and CDR2 from the germline V gene are MNHNS and SASEGT. Once RNA had been extracted, it was reverse transcribed into cDNA to act as the sequencing template. The repertoire was sequenced with immunoSEQ multiplex PCR; TCRdb's copy has only in-frame clones and lacks some. Counted here are around 140,000 clones, around 86% occurring once; the ten biggest clones make up around 16%. The rearrangement uses TRBV6-1 and TRBJ2-3; 11 nucleotides line up with TRBD1. This sequence was found in a human donor with alopecia areata. This specimen consisted of CD8+ T cells sorted from blood, obtained at week 0. CDR3: CAVQDRGLTDTQYF. CDR3 nucleotide sequence: TGTGCCGTACAGGACAGGGGGCTTACAGATACGCAGTATTTT.